This T cell receptor (beta chain) came from a study of cytomegalovirus exposure and HLA in healthy donors. Germline V gene lookup returns CDR1 SGHRS and CDR2 YFSETQ. The CDR3 has 15 residues. The germline V and J ends were trimmed by 5 bases and 3 bases, with 14 bases remaining between them. Study-level findings and limits: Presence/absence analysis assumed near-uniform sequencing depth across donors. Among CMV-associated TCR beta chains, most appeared HLA-restricted in a later analysis.

In regard to this clone: Its specificity is not known.

PCR employed 60 Vbeta and 13 Jbeta primers. This table comes from immunoSEQ multiplex PCR, and its TCRdb copy is limited to in-frame clones, with some not included. The sample has approximately 160,000 clones, about four fifths seen once. J is TRBJ2-2 and V is TRBV5-1; tentatively, D is TRBD1 (5 bases). This receptor was identified in a male donor in good health and CMV-seropositive. Sequencing used PBMCs. DNA of the CDR3: TGCGCCAGCAGTTACTGGGGCCGGGACACCGGGGAGCTGTTTTTT. Translation gives CASSYWGRDTGELFF.